The 28 T cell receptor beta chains below were found in one sample sequenced in a study of technical replicates of blood from several donors. Clones were read by immunoSEQ multiplex PCR, and TCRdb kept only the in-frame ones, dropping some. The sample has approximately 75,000 clones; 95% to 98% are singletons. The specimen sequenced was T cells isolated from PBMCs. The receptors come from a human donor in good health.

This clone was counted a single time. This sequence joins TRBV25-1 and TRBJ1-4; 10 nucleotides align to TRBD1. Trimming removed 6 bases from V and 8 bases from J; junction bases left unmatched: 6. Per germline, CDR1 MGHDK and CDR2 SYGVNS. The CDR3 loop spans 14 amino acids. The CDR3 DNA follows: TGTGCCAGCAGGGCCGGGACAGGGGACGAAAAACTGTTTTTT. It is translated as CASRAGTGDEKLFF.

CDR3 amino acids: CASSYSGGWGYTF. The CDR3 DNA reads TGTGCCAGCAGTTACTCAGGGGGCTGGGGCTACACCTTC. The J gene is TRBJ1-2, the V gene TRBV6-5; 7 bases match TRBD1. The CDR3 has 13 amino acids. Germline V gene sequence: CDR1 MNHEY, CDR2 SVGAGI. V lost 0 bases and J lost 8; bases outside the gene matches: 3.

This chain joins TRBV2 and TRBJ2-1, with D possibly TRBD1 on 5 matching bases. Germline V gives CDR1 SNHLY, CDR2 FYNNEI. V lost 6 bases to trimming and J lost 5 bases, with 11 bases between them. The length of the CDR3 is 13 residues. CDR3: CASRQEFNNEQFF. The CDR3 nucleotides are TGTGCCAGCAGACAGGAGTTTAACAATGAGCAGTTCTTC.

The chain recombines TRBV5-4 with TRBJ2-4; 8 positions agree with TRBD2. CDR1 and CDR2 from the germline V gene are SGHNT and YYREEE (reference sequence). The CDR3 consists of 15 residues. V lost 4 bases to trimming and J lost 7 bases; unmatched junction nucleotides: 10. In DNA form, the CDR3 reads TGTGCCAGCAGCATGAAAGCGGGGGCCCAGAACATTCAGTACTTC. It encodes CASSMKAGAQNIQYF. Variable domain in full (rest from reference TRBV5-4 and TRBJ2-4): ETGVTQSPTHLIKTRGQQVTLRCSSQSGHNTVSWYQQALGQGPQFIFQYYREEENGRGNFPPRFSGLQFPNYSSELNVNALELDDSALYLCASSMKAGAQNIQYFGAGTRLSVL.

CDR3 sequence (DNA): TGTGCCAGCAGTGAGGAGCGAACTAACACCGGGGAGCTGTTTTTT. This codes for CASSEERTNTGELFF. This chain uses TRBV2 with TRBJ2-2; D gene unclear. Trimming cost V 3 bases and J 2 bases, with 10 bases left between them. CDR3 length: 15 residues. Germline V gene lookup returns CDR1 SNHLY and CDR2 FYNNEI.

V gene TRBV25-1 combines with J gene TRBJ2-7; a possible D gene is TRBD1 (7 bases). Trimming left V 4 bases short and J 3 bases short, with 13 bases between. CDR3 length: 14 residues. Per the germline V gene, CDR1 is MGHDK and CDR2 is SYGVNS. The CDR3 bases are TGTGCCAGCAGTGCGACAGGGAGGAACTACGAGCAGTACTTC. This codes for CASSATGRNYEQYF.

The chain combines TRBV27 with TRBJ1-1; D ambiguous. Germline V gives CDR1 MNHEY, CDR2 SMNVEV (reference sequence). This CDR3 comprises 13 residues. Deletions cut 3 bases from V and 0 bases from J, with 5 bases between. The CDR3 loop reads CASSFTVNTEAFF. DNA for the CDR3: TGTGCCAGCAGTTTTACAGTGAACACTGAAGCTTTCTTT.

The chain has TRBV28 and TRBJ1-2, with 7 bases that match TRBD1. The V and J ends lost 1 base and 4 bases, in that order; junction bases with no gene match: 0. The length of the CDR3 is 13 residues. Germline-derived CDR1 and CDR2 are MDHEN and SYDVKM. For the CDR3, the DNA is TGTGCCAGCAGTTTATCAGGGGGCTATGGCTACACCTTC. As protein: CASSLSGGYGYTF.

V usage is TRBV30 and J usage is TRBJ1-4, with a tentative D call TRBD1 (6 bases). The CDR3 is made up of 12 amino acids. Trimming left V 4 bases short and J 8 bases short, with 11 bases between. Germline CDR1 reads GTSNPN; CDR2 reads SVGIG (reference sequence). CDR3 sequence reads: CAWMDRTEKLFF. DNA of the CDR3: TGTGCCTGGATGGACAGAACAGAAAAACTGTTTTTT.

The chain couples TRBV6-5 to TRBJ2-6, with D perhaps TRBD1 (5 bases). The germline V and J ends were trimmed by 2 bases and 4 bases, with 9 bases remaining between them. Germline V gene sequence: CDR1 MNHEY, CDR2 SVGAGI. The CDR3 extends over 15 amino acids. In DNA, the CDR3 is TGTGCCAGCAGTTACGACAGATCCGGGGCCAACGTCCTGACTTTC. Its protein is CASSYDRSGANVLTF.

Only one count was recorded for this clone. The V and J genes are TRBV7-2 and TRBJ2-7; 8 nucleotides agree with TRBD2. The germline V gene has CDR1 SGHTA and CDR2 FQGNSA. The V segment lost 5 bases and the J segment 3 bases; nucleotides outside the gene matches: 15. This CDR3 comprises 17 residues. CDR3 nucleotides: TGTGCCAGCAGCCGAGGTGGCGAGGGACTAGGGGGCTACGAGCAGTACTTC. Translated: CASSRGGEGLGGYEQYF.

The CDR3 coding sequence is TGCGCCAGCAGCCAAGAGGACAGCACTGAAGCTTTCTTT. It specifies CASSQEDSTEAFF. The V and J genes are TRBV4-1 and TRBJ1-1, with D maybe TRBD1 (6 bases). Germline V lookup: CDR1 MGHRA, CDR2 YSYEKL. Trimming removed 0 bases at V and 4 bases at J, with 6 bases between. This CDR3 is 13 amino acids long.

This chain links TRBV28 with TRBJ1-3; a weak D match, TRBD1 (5 bases). Trimming took 7 bases from V and 0 from J, leaving 10 bases between them. The CDR3 is 14 residues long. The germline CDR1 and CDR2 sequences are MDHEN and SYDVKM. Here the CDR3 reads CASNQGTSGNTIYF. The CDR3 DNA reads as TGTGCCAGCAATCAGGGAACCTCTGGAAACACCATATATTTT.

The chain couples TRBV18 to TRBJ2-2, with TRBD1 as a possible D gene (6 bases). Germline values: CDR1 KGHSH, CDR2 LQKENI. V lost 3 bases to trimming and J lost 10 bases, with 15 bases between them. The CDR3 has 14 residues. CDR3 in amino acids: CASSPDSAPEELFF. CDR3 nucleotide sequence: TGTGCCAGCTCACCGGACAGTGCACCGGAGGAGCTGTTTTTT.

The V and J genes are TRBV2 and TRBJ1-5, with D perhaps matching TRBD1 (5 bases). Germline CDR1 SNHLY, CDR2 FYNNEI. V was trimmed by 8 bases and J by 4 bases, leaving 24 bases between them. This CDR3 is built from 17 residues. The CDR3 bases are TGTGCCAGCGATGGTTTATACGACAGCAAACCGAATCAGCCCCAGCATTTT. This gives the protein CASDGLYDSKPNQPQHF.

V is TRBV4-1 and J is TRBJ2-1, with TRBD1 matching 7 bases. J lost 4 bases, V lost 4 bases, and 13 bases had no gene match. The CDR3 length is 17 residues. Germline CDR1 reads MGHRA; CDR2 reads YSYEKL. This CDR3 reads CASSPINRQGVYNEQFF. The CDR3 coding sequence is TGCGCCAGCAGCCCCATTAACAGACAGGGTGTATACAATGAGCAGTTCTTC.

The rearrangement uses TRBV6-1 and TRBJ1-1; 7 bases map to TRBD1. Germline-derived CDR1 and CDR2 are MNHNS and SASEGT. The CDR3 has 23 amino acids. V lost 6 bases to trimming and J lost 3 bases; unmatched junction nucleotides: 34. The CDR3 reads CASRERDRAGLSSLSSRYTEAFF. The CDR3 DNA reads TGTGCCAGCAGAGAACGAGACAGGGCGGGTTTGTCGAGTCTGTCATCCAGATACACTGAAGCTTTCTTT.

The rearrangement links TRBV7-6 to TRBJ1-4; 7 bases are a match to TRBD1. V shed 6 bases and J 8 bases; nucleotides not matched to a gene: 9. This CDR3 has 14 residues. Germline V CDR1 and CDR2: SGHVS, FNYEAQ. The CDR3 nucleotides are TGTGCCAGCAGTTCTAGACAGGGTAGAGAAAAACTGTTTTTT. Translated, it gives CASSSRQGREKLFF. The full variable domain, with the rest looked up from reference TRBV7-6 and TRBJ1-4, is GAGVSQSPRYKVTKRGQDVALRCDPISGHVSLYWYRQALGQGPEFLTYFNYEAQQDKSGLPNDRFSAERPEGSISTLTIQRTEQRDSAMYRCASSSRQGREKLFFGSGTQLSVL.

The chain couples TRBV5-1 to TRBJ2-7; TRBD1 matches 7 bases. CDR1 and CDR2 (germline): SGHRS, YFSETQ. Trimming took 4 bases from V and 2 from J; bases not matched to a gene: 6. There are 14 residues in the CDR3. This CDR3 reads CASSPGTATYEQYF. CDR3 nucleotide sequence: TGCGCCAGCAGCCCCGGGACAGCCACCTACGAGCAGTACTTC.

With respect to this clone: One end of the junction is discordant with germline, which a read error may explain. The chain carries TRBV14 and TRBJ2-1; D possibly corresponds to TRBD1 (6 bases). Germline CDR1 and CDR2: SGHDN and FVKESK. The CDR3 covers 13 residues. This CDR3 is CASSQDLGDNQLF. The CDR3 nucleotides read TGTGCCAGCAGCCAAGATTTAGGGGACAACCAGCTCTTC.

This clone was counted once. This sequence joins TRBV15 and TRBJ2-3, with 9 bases aligning to TRBD2. Trimming took 3 bases from V and 6 from J; bases not matched to a gene: 10. The germline V gene encodes CDR1 LNHNV and CDR2 YYDKDF (reference sequence). The CDR3 spans 16 residues. The DNA of the CDR3 is TGTGCCACCAGCAGGCCTGCGGCGGGAGGGGGGGATACGCAGTATTTT. Residues: CATSRPAAGGGDTQYF.

The rearrangement uses TRBV6-5 and TRBJ2-7; 9 positions agree with TRBD2. The CDR3 sequence is 15 residues long. CDR1 and CDR2 (germline): MNHEY, SVGAGI. After removal of 6 bases from V and 3 bases from J, the junction contained 9 bases not matched to a gene. This CDR3 is CASSLFSGRLYEQYF. The CDR3 DNA follows: TGTGCCAGCAGCTTATTCAGCGGGAGGCTCTACGAGCAGTACTTC.

This chain uses TRBV4-1 with TRBJ1-4; tentatively, D is TRBD1 (5 bases). V was cut by 0 bases and J by 6 bases, with 11 bases left in between. CDR3 length: 15 residues. Germline values: CDR1 MGHRA, CDR2 YSYEKL. The CDR3, as DNA: TGCGCCAGCAGCCAAGAGGTATCGACAGATGAAAAACTGTTTTTT. Translating it yields CASSQEVSTDEKLFF.

The chain is built from TRBV9 and TRBJ2-3, with TRBD2 matching 14 bases. This CDR3 is built from 18 residues. The germline V gene has CDR1 SGDLS and CDR2 YYNGEE. Trimming took 0 bases from V and 0 from J; bases not matched to a gene: 3. CDR3 sequence: CASSVGLAGGHSTDTQYF. DNA for the CDR3: TGTGCCAGCAGCGTAGGACTAGCGGGAGGGCATAGCACAGATACGCAGTATTTT.

This clone was detected only once. The genes are TRBV7-9 and TRBJ2-2, with 12 bases identical to TRBD2. The CDR3 runs to 16 residues. V gave up 6 bases and J gave up 5 bases; unmatched junction bases: 7. Per the germline V gene, CDR1 is SEHNR and CDR2 is FQNEAQ (reference sequence). The chain's CDR3 is CASRSSGRALTGELFF. CDR3 nucleotides: TGTGCCAGCAGGTCTAGCGGGAGGGCCTTAACCGGGGAGCTGTTTTTT.

This clone has a single count. The chain links TRBV7-3 to TRBJ2-7; TRBD1 matches 9 bases. J gave up 4 bases and V 3 bases, and 1 base lay outside the gene matches. The CDR3 runs 13 residues. The germline V gene has CDR1 SGHTA and CDR2 FQGTGA. The CDR3 DNA reads TGTGCCAGCAGCTTCGGACAGGGGTACGAGCAGTACTTC. It yields the protein CASSFGQGYEQYF. The variable domain in full, completed from reference TRBV7-3 and TRBJ2-7, reads GAGVSQTPSNKVTEKGKYVELRCDPISGHTALYWYRQSLGQGPEFLIYFQGTGAADDSGLPNDRFFAVRPEGSVSTLKIQRTERGDSAVYLCASSFGQGYEQYFGPGTRLTVT.

The chain couples TRBV5-4 to TRBJ1-3; tentatively, D is TRBD1 (5 bases). Trimming shortened V by 0 bases and J by 2 bases, and 9 bases separated the two germline ends. Germline CDR1 is SGHNT and CDR2 is YYREEE (reference sequence). This CDR3 has 15 residues. The CDR3, as DNA: TGTGCCAGCAGCTTGGGTGACAGAACTGGAAACACCATATATTTT. Protein sequence: CASSLGDRTGNTIYF.

This chain uses TRBV2 with TRBJ2-4; D not certain. This CDR3 is built from 14 residues. Germline CDR1 reads SNHLY; CDR2 reads FYNNEI. V lost 7 bases to trimming and J lost 3 bases, with 13 bases between them. The CDR3, as DNA: TGTGCCAGCACGAAGAGTATTGTCAAAAACATTCAGTACTTC. Translation gives CASTKSIVKNIQYF.